One and the same sample provided the 15 T cell receptor beta chains below, sequenced in a study of blood T cell repertoires in COVID-19. Clones were sequenced by immunoSEQ multiplex PCR, and TCRdb holds only the in-frame ones, with some missing. The sample holds 100,000 to 120,000 clones, under 75% seen once. Sequenced: peripheral blood. The receptor source for this set is a woman aged 55-70 years with acute or convalescent COVID-19.

V and J are TRBV2 and TRBJ1-1; tentative D call: TRBD1 (6 bases). Per the germline V gene, CDR1 is SNHLY and CDR2 is FYNNEI. With 8 bases removed from V and 1 base from J, the gap between germline ends came to 17 bases. The CDR3 totals 15 residues. The CDR3: CASQSWDTQNTEAFF. The CDR3 bases are TGTGCCAGCCAGTCTTGGGACACTCAGAACACTGAAGCTTTCTTT.

This clone was counted once. The rearrangement joins TRBV7-9 to TRBJ1-1, with a possible D match to TRBD1 (5 bases). V was trimmed by 5 bases and J by 5 bases, leaving 12 bases between them. The germline CDR1 and CDR2 sequences are SEHNR and FQNEAQ (reference sequence). CDR3 length: 13 residues. The CDR3 nucleotides are TGTGCCAGCAGCCTTCAGGGAATGACTGAAGCTTTCTTT. As protein: CASSLQGMTEAFF.

The J gene is TRBJ1-6, the V gene TRBV5-1, with 7 bases fitting TRBD1. V shed 4 bases, J shed 5 bases, and the junction held 6 bases outside the gene matches. This CDR3 comprises 15 residues. The germline CDR1 and CDR2 sequences are SGHRS and YFSETQ. The CDR3 DNA is TGCGCCAGCAGCGACTCCGGGACAGATAATTCACCCCTCCACTTT. Residues: CASSDSGTDNSPLHF.

The V call is TRBV5-1, the J call TRBJ2-3; D unclear. CDR3 length equals 13 residues. CDR1 SGHRS and CDR2 YFSETQ come from the germline V gene. V was trimmed by 0 bases and J by 1 base, leaving 3 bases between them. CDR3 residues: CASSLAGTDTQYF. The CDR3 nucleotides are TGCGCCAGCAGCTTGGCCGGCACAGATACGCAGTATTTT.

This clone was recorded a few times. The chain employs TRBV10-1 and TRBJ1-1, with 11 bases lining up with TRBD1. This CDR3 is 18 amino acids long. J lost 1 base, V lost 0 bases, and 7 bases had no gene match. In germline, CDR1 is WNHNN, CDR2 SYGVQD (reference sequence). The CDR3: CASSESGWTGGSNTEAFF. In DNA, the CDR3 is TGCGCCAGCAGTGAGTCGGGTTGGACAGGGGGCTCGAACACTGAAGCTTTCTTT.

The V call is TRBV19, the J call TRBJ1-1, with 8 bases fitting TRBD1. The CDR3 covers 14 residues. CDR1 is LNHDA and CDR2 is SQIVND in the germline V gene (reference sequence). The ends lost 5 bases at V and 5 bases at J; junction bases unmatched: 7. CDR3: CASSLTGARTEAFF. Written as DNA, the CDR3 is TGTGCCAGTAGTTTGACAGGGGCCCGAACTGAAGCTTTCTTT.

This clone was found once. V and J are TRBV15 and TRBJ2-7; maybe TRBD1 (6 bases). In germline, CDR1 is LNHNV, CDR2 YYDKDF (reference sequence). The CDR3 consists of 14 residues. Trimming stripped 6 bases from V and 5 bases from J, with 17 bases between. The CDR3, as DNA: TGTGCCACCAGGAACACAGGGAATCCCCACGAGCAGTACTTC. Translation: CATRNTGNPHEQYF.

The CDR3 DNA reads as TGTGCCAGCAGTTACAAGGCGGACTCCTACGAGCAGTACTTC. It encodes CASSYKADSYEQYF. V usage is TRBV6-5 and J usage is TRBJ2-7, with unresolved D. Germline values: CDR1 MNHEY, CDR2 SVGAGI. Trimming shortened V by 2 bases and J by 0 bases, and 8 bases separated the two germline ends. This CDR3 contains 14 residues.

CDR3 sequence (DNA): TGTGCCAGCAGTCCGTGGGGACAGGGGGTCTCCTACGAGCAGTACTTC. Translating it yields CASSPWGQGVSYEQYF. This rearrangement joins TRBV27 to TRBJ2-7, with 11 bases identical to TRBD1. The ends lost 5 bases at V and 0 bases at J; junction bases unmatched: 6. The CDR3 spans 16 residues. CDR1 is MNHEY, CDR2 SMNVEV, per germline (reference sequence).

The chain is built from TRBV7-8 and TRBJ1-1; the match to TRBD1 covers 8 bases. V trimming: 2 bases; J trimming: 6 bases; junction bases outside the gene matches: 8. The CDR3 is made up of 15 amino acids. The germline V gene has CDR1 SGHVS and CDR2 FQNEAQ. CDR3 coding DNA: TGTGCCAGCAGCTTATTGACAGGGGTGTACGCTGAAGCTTTCTTT. It specifies CASSLLTGVYAEAFF.

The chain recombines TRBV27 with TRBJ1-2; the match to TRBD1 covers 10 bases. Unmatched junction bases numbered 8, after V lost 5 bases and J lost 8 bases. Germline V lookup: CDR1 MNHEY, CDR2 SMNVEV (reference sequence). There are 14 residues in the CDR3. The CDR3 protein is CASSPRQGARGYTF. For the CDR3, the DNA is TGTGCCAGCAGTCCTCGACAGGGGGCGCGGGGCTACACCTTC.

The V gene is TRBV6-5, the J gene TRBJ1-1; TRBD1 matches at 10 bases. The CDR3 is 13 residues long. CDR1 MNHEY and CDR2 SVGAGI come from the germline V gene. V was pared by 6 bases and J by 3 bases, with 1 base of the junction left unmatched. The DNA of the CDR3 is TGTGCCAGCAGGGGGACAGGGGACACTGAAGCTTTCTTT. The encoded protein is CASRGTGDTEAFF.

This clone was seen at least ten times. This chain uses TRBV20-1 with TRBJ1-1; D gene unclear. The length of the CDR3 is 14 residues. The ends were cut back, 3 bases at V and 3 bases at J, with 14 bases in the middle. CDR1 and CDR2 (germline): DFQATT, SNEGSKA (reference sequence). This chain's CDR3 is CSASNLDGHTEAFF. The CDR3 DNA reads as TGCAGTGCTAGTAATCTTGATGGGCACACTGAAGCTTTCTTT.

The chain recombines TRBV11-3 with TRBJ2-1; D may be TRBD2 (5 bases). Germline V gene lookup returns CDR1 SGHNT and CDR2 YENEEA. CDR3 size: 12 residues. Trimming took 4 bases from V and 12 from J, leaving 13 bases between them. Here the CDR3 DNA reads TGTGCCAGCAGCTCGTCCGGGATCAGGCAGTTCTTC. It encodes CASSSSGIRQFF.

The V call is TRBV19, the J call TRBJ1-5; D is possibly TRBD1 (6 bases). Germline CDR1 LNHDA, CDR2 SQIVND (reference sequence). V lost 3 bases and J 1 base, leaving 10 bases between the germline ends. The CDR3 length is 15 residues. CDR3 amino acids: CASSITGSSNQPQHF. In nucleotides, the CDR3 is TGTGCCAGTAGTATCACAGGGTCAAGCAATCAGCCCCAGCATTTT.